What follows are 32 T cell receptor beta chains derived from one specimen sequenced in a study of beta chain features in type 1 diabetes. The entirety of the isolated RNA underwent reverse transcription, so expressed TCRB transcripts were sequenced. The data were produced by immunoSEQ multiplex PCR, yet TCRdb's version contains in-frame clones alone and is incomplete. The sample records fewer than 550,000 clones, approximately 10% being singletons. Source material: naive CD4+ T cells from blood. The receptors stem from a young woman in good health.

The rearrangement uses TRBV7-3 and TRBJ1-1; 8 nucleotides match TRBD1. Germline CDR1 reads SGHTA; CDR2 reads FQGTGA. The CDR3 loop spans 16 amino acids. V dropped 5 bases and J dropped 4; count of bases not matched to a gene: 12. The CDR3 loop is CASSNTPGGGFTEAFF. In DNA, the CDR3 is TGTGCCAGCAGCAACACTCCAGGGGGCGGTTTCACTGAAGCTTTCTTT.

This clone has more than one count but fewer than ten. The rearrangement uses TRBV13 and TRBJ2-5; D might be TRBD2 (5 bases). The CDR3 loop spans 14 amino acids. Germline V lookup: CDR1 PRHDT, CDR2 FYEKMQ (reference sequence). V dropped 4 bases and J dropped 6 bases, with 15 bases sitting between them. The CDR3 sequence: CASSSPSSGKTQYF. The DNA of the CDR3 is TGTGCCAGCAGCTCACCTAGCTCTGGGAAGACCCAGTACTTC.

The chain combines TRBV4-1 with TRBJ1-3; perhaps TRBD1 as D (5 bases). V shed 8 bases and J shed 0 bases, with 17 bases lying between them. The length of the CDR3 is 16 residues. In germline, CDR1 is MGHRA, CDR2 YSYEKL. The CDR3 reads CASRRPGQTSGNTIYF. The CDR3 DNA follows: TGCGCCAGCCGCAGACCTGGACAAACCTCTGGAAACACCATATATTTT.

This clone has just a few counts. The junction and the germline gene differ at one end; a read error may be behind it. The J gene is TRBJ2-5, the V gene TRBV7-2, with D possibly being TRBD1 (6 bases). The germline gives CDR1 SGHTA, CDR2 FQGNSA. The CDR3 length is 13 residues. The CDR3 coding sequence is TGTTCCAGCAGCCAGCAGGGGAAAGAGACCCAGTACTTC. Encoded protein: CSSSQQGKETQYF.

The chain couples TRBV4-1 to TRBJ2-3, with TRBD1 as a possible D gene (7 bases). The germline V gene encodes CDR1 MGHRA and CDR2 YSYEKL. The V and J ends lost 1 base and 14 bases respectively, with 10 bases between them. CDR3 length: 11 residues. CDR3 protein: CASSQGRGRYF. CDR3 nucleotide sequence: TGCGCCAGCAGCCAAGGGAGGGGGCGGTATTTT.

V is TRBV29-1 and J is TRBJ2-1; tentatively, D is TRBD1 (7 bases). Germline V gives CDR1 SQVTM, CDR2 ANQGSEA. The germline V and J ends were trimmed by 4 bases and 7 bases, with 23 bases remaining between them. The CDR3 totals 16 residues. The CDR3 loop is CSVVLRGAGGGNEQFF. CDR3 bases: TGCAGCGTTGTCCTACGAGGGGCAGGGGGAGGAAATGAGCAGTTCTTC.

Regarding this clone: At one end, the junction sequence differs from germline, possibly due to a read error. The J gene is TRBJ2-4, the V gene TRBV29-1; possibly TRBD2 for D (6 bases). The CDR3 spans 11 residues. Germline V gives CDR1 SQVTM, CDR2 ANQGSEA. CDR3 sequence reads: CSVEVLSRRVF. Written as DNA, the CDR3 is TGCAGCGTTGAAGTGCTATCGAGGAGGGTCTTC.

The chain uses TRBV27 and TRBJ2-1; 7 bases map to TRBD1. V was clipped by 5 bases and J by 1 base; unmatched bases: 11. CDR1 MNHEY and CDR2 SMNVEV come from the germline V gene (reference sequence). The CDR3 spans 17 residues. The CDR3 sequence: CASSPWTGSTSYNEQFF. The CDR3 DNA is TGTGCCAGCAGTCCCTGGACAGGATCAACGTCCTACAATGAGCAGTTCTTC.

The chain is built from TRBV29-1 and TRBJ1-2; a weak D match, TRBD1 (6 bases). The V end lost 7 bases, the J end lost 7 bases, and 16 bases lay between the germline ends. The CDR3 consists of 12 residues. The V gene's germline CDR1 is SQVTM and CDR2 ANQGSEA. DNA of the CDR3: TGCAGCGGGGGACATAGCTCCGTTGGCTACACCTTC. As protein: CSGGHSSVGYTF.

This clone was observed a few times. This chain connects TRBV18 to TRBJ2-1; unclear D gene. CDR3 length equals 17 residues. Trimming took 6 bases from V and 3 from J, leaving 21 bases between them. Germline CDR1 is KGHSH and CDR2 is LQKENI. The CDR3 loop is CASSRIRAERSYNEQFF. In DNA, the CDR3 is TGTGCCAGCTCCCGGATACGGGCGGAAAGGAGCTACAATGAGCAGTTCTTC.

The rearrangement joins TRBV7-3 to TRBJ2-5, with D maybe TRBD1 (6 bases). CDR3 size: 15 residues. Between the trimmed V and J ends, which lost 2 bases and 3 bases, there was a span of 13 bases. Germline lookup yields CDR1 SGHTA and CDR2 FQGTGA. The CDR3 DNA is TGTGCCAGCAGCTTACGTCCAGGGGACGAAGAGACCCAGTACTTC. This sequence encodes CASSLRPGDEETQYF.

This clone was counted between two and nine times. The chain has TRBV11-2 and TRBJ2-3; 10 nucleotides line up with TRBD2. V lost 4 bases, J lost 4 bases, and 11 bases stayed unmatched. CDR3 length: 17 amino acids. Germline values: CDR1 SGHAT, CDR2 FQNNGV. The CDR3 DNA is TGTGCCAGCAGCTCTTTAAGCGGGAGGGCCGTTGCAGATACGCAGTATTTT. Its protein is CASSSLSGRAVADTQYF. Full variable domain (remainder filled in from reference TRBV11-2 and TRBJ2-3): EAGVAQSPRYKIIEKRQSVAFWCNPISGHATLYWYQQILGQGPKLLIQFQNNGVVDDSQLPKDRFSAERLKGVDSTLKIQPAKLEDSAVYLCASSSLSGRAVADTQYFGPGTRLTVL.

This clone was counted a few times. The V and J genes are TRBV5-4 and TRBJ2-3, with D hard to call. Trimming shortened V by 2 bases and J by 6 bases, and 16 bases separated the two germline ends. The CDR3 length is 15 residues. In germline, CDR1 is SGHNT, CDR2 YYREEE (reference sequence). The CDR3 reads CASSLGQDLRDTQYF. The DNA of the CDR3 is TGTGCCAGCAGCTTAGGGCAAGACCTCCGGGATACGCAGTATTTT.

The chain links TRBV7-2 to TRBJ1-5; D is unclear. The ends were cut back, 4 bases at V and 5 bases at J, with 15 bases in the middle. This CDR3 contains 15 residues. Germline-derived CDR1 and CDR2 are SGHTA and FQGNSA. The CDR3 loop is CASSWVYSGDQPQHF. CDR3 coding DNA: TGTGCCAGCAGCTGGGTCTACTCCGGGGATCAGCCCCAGCATTTT.

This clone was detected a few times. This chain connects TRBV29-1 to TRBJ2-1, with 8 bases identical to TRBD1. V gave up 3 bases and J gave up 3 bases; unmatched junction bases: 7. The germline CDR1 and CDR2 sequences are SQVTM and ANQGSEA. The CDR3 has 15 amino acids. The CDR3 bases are TGCAGCGTTGAGTCCGGGACAGGATACTACAATGAGCAGTTCTTC. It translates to CSVESGTGYYNEQFF.

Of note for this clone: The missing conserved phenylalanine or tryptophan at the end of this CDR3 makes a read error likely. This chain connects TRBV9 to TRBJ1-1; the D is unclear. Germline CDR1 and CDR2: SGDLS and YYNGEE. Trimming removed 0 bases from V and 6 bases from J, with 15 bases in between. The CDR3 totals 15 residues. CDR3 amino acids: CASSVVMPGLAEAFL. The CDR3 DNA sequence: TGTGCCAGCAGCGTAGTGATGCCGGGATTAGCTGAAGCTTTCCTT.

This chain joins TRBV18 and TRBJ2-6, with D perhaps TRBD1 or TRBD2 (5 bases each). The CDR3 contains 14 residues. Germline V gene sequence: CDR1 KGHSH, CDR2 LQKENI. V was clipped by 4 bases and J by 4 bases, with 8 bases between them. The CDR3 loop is CASSLGTGANVLTF. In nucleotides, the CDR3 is TGTGCCAGCTCACTAGGGACGGGGGCCAACGTCCTGACTTTC.

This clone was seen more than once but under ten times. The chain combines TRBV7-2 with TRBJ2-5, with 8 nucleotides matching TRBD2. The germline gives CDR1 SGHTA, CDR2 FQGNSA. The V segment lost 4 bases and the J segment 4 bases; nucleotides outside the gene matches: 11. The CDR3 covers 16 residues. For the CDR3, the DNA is TGTGCCAGCAGCTCGCTAGCGGGCACCGCCGCAGAGACCCAGTACTTC. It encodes CASSSLAGTAAETQYF.

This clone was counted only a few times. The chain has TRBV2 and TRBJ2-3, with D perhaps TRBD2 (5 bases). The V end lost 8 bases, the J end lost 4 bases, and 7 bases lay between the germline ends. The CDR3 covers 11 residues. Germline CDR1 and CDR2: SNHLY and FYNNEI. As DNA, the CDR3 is TGTGCCAGCCCTAGCTCAGATACGCAGTATTTT. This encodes CASPSSDTQYF.

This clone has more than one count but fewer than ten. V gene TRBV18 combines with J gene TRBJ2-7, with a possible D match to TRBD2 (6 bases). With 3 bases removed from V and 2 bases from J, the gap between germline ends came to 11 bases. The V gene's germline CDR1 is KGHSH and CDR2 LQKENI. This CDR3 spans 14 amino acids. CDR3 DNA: TGTGCCAGCTCACCGGGACTGCAGACCTACGAGCAGTACTTC. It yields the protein CASSPGLQTYEQYF.

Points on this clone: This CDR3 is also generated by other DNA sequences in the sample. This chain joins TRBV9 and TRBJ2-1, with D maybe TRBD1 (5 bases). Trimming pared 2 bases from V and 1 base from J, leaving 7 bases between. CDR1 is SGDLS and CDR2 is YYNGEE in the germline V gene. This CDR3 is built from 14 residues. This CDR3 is CASSVAGSYNEQFF. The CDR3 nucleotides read TGTGCCAGCAGCGTTGCAGGGTCCTACAATGAGCAGTTCTTC.

The CDR3 DNA sequence: TGTGCCAGCAGCCTTTCTCCCTTCTCTGGAAACACCATATATTTT. Its translation is CASSLSPFSGNTIYF. The rearrangement uses TRBV7-2 and TRBJ1-3; D not resolved. The V end lost 5 bases, the J end lost 0 bases, and 11 bases lay between the germline ends. Germline V gene data show CDR1 as SGHTA and CDR2 as FQGNSA. The CDR3 loop spans 15 amino acids.

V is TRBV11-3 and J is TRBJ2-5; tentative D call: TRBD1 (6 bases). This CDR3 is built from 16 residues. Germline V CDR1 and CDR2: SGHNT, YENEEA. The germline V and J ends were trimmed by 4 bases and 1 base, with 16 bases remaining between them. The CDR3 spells CASSSGQNQFQETQYF. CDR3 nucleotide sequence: TGTGCCAGCAGCTCCGGACAGAATCAATTCCAAGAGACCCAGTACTTC. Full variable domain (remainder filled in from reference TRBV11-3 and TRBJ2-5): EAGVVQSPRYKIIEKKQPVAFWCNPISGHNTLYWYLQNLGQGPELLIRYENEEAVDDSQLPKDRFSAERLKGVDSTLKIQPAELGDSAVYLCASSSGQNQFQETQYFGPGTRLLVL.

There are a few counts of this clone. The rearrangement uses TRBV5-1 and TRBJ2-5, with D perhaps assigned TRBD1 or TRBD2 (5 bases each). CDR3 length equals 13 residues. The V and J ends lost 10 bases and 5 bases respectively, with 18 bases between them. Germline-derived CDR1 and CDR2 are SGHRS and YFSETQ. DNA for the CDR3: TGCGCCGGCGCCGGGACGCCGGGGGAGACCCAGTACTTC. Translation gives CAGAGTPGETQYF. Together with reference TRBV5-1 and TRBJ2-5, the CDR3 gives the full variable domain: KAGVTQTPRYLIKTRGQQVTLSCSPISGHRSVSWYQQTPGQGLQFLFEYFSETQRNKGNFPGRFSGRQFSNSRSEMNVSTLELGDSALYLCAGAGTPGETQYFGPGTRLLVL.

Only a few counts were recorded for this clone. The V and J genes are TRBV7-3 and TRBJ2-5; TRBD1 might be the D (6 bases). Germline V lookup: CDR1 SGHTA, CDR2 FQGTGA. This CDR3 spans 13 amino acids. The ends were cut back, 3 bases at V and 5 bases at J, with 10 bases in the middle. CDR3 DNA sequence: TGTGCCAGCAGCTTCCCAGGGGAGGAGACCCAGTACTTC. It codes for CASSFPGEETQYF.

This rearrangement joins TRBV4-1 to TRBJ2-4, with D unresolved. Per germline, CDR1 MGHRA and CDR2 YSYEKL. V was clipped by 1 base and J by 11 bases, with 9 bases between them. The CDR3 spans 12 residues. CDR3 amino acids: CASSQGAPVQYF. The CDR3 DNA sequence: TGCGCCAGCAGCCAAGGGGCCCCGGTTCAGTACTTC.

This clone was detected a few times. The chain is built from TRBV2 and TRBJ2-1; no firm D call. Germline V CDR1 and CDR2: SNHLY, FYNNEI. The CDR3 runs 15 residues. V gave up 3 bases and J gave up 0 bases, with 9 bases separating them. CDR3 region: CASSEAGSSYNEQFF. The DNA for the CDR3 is TGTGCCAGCAGTGAGGCTGGAAGCTCCTACAATGAGCAGTTCTTC.

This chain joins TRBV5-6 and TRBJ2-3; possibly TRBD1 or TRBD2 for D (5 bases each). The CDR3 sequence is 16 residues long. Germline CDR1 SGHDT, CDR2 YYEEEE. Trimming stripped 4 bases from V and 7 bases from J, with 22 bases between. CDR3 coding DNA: TGTGCCAGCAGCACCGAGCCTGGGACCAGCACGAATACGCAGTATTTT. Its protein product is CASSTEPGTSTNTQYF.

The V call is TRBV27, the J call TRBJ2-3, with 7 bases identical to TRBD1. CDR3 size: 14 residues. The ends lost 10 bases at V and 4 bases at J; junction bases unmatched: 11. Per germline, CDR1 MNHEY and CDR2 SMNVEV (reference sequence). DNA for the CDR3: TGTGCCACCAAAACAGGGGATTTTTCAGATACGCAGTATTTT. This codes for CATKTGDFSDTQYF.

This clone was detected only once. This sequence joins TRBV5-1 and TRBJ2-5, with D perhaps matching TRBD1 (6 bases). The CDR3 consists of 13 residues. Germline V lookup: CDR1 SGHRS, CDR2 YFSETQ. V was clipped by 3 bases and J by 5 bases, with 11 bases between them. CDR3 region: CASSWQGSETQYF. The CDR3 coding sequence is TGCGCCAGCAGCTGGCAGGGGTCGGAGACCCAGTACTTC.

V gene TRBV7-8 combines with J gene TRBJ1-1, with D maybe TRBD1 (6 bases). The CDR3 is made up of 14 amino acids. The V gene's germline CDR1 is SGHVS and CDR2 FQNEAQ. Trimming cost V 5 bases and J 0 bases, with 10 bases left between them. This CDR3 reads CASSRTGMNTEAFF. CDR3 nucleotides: TGTGCCAGCAGCCGTACAGGGATGAACACTGAAGCTTTCTTT.

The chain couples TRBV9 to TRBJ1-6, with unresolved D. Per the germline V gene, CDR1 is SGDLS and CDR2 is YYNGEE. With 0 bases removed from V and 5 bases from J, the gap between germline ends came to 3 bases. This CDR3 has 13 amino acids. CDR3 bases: TGTGCCAGCAGCGTAGACCATAATTCACCCCTCCACTTT. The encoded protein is CASSVDHNSPLHF. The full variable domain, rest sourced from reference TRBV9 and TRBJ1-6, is DSGVTQTPKHLITATGQRVTLRCSPRSGDLSVYWYQQSLDQGLQFLIQYYNGEERAKGNILERFSAQQFPDLHSELNLSSLELGDSALYFCASSVDHNSPLHFGNGTRLTVT.